The TCR beta chain described here comes from a study of early stage breast cancer tumors. Data came from immunoSEQ multiplex PCR; TCRdb stores just in-frame clones and leaves some out. Of more than 65,000 clones in the sample, 80% were seen once. The TCR originated in a person in their 40s with breast cancer. Sequenced material: blood.

CDR3 residues: CAWSRALPTGGQGYGYTF. In DNA, the CDR3 is TGTGCCTGGAGTCGTGCACTCCCGACAGGGGGCCAGGGCTATGGCTACACCTTC. The chain uses TRBV30 and TRBJ1-2; 10 bases map to TRBD1. The V and J ends lost 2 bases and 4 bases, in that order; junction bases with no gene match: 16. The germline CDR1 and CDR2 sequences are GTSNPN and SVGIG (reference sequence). The CDR3 has 18 amino acids.